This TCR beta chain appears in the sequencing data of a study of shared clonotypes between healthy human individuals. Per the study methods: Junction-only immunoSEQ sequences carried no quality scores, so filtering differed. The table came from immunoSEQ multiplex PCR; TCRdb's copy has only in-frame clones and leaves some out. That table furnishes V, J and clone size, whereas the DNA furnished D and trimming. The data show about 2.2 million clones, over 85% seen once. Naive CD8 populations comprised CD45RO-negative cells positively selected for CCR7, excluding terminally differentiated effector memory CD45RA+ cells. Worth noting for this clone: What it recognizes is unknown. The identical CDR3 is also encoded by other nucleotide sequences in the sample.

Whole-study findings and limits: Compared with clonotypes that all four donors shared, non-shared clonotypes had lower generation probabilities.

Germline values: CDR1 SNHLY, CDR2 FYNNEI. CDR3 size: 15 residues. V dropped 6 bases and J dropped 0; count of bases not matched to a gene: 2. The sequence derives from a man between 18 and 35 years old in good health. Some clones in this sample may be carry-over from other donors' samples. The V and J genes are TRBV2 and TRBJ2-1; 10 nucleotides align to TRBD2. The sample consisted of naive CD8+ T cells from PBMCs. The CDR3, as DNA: TGTGCCAGCAGATGGACTAGCGGCTCCTACAATGAGCAGTTCTTC. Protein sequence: CASRWTSGSYNEQFF.